These T cell receptor beta chains were read from a single sample in a study of blood T cell repertoires in COVID-19. Using immunoSEQ multiplex PCR, the repertoire was profiled, and TCRdb retains in-frame clones only, with some absent. This table has a few hundred thousand clones, roughly 88% appearing once. Specimen: peripheral blood. The receptors were sampled from a man aged 50 or older with COVID-19, enrolled during active disease. The CDR3 runs from the conserved cysteine through the conserved F or W. The D gene is left open where the match is weak. Clone size is given for some rows only: seen once, a few or many times, or a class if the clone is expanded.

D gene,J gene,V gene,clone size,CDR3 length,CDR3 DNA,CDR3 protein
TRBD1,TRBJ1-2,TRBV7-2,few,14,TGTGCCAGCAGCTTTCCTACAGGGGGCTATGGCTACACCTTC,CASSFPTGGYGYTF
TRBD2,TRBJ2-1,TRBV5-1,few,15,TGCGCCAGCAGCCTTCTGACTAGCGGGTACAATGAGCAGTTCTTC,CASSLLTSGYNEQFF
NA,TRBJ2-1,TRBV18,NA,14,TGTGCCAGCTCACCAACCGTCGACGGGGGTGAGCAGTTCTTC,CASSPTVDGGEQFF
NA,TRBJ1-5,TRBV15,NA,12,TGTGCCACCAGCAGAGGAGATCAGCCCCAGCATTTT,CATSRGDQPQHF
TRBD2,TRBJ2-3,TRBV2,NA,15,TGTGCCAGCAGTGGCCTAGCGGGGGGCACAGATACGCAGTATTTT,CASSGLAGGTDTQYF
TRBD2,TRBJ2-5,TRBV9,NA,15,TGTGCCAGCAGCGTAGGGACTAGCGAATTAGAGACCCAGTACTTC,CASSVGTSELETQYF
NA,TRBJ2-2,TRBV19,NA,17,TGTGCCAGTAGTATAGATAGTTGGAGCTCGAACACCGGGGAGCTGTTTTTT,CASSIDSWSSNTGELFF
NA,TRBJ2-5,TRBV30,NA,14,TGTGCCGTCGGGGGTAGGGGGCGTTGGGAGACCCAGTACTTC,CAVGGRGRWETQYF
TRBD2,TRBJ2-1,TRBV9,NA,16,TGTGCCAGCAACGTGGGGGGGACTAGCGTTTTCAATGAGCAGTTCTTC,CASNVGGTSVFNEQFF
TRBD1,TRBJ1-4,TRBV19,NA,14,TGTGCCAGTAGAGACAGGGGAGGAGGCGAAAAACTGTTTTTT,CASRDRGGGEKLFF
NA,TRBJ1-1,TRBV5-1,NA,13,TGCGCCAGCAGCTTGATAGGGGCTGAAGAAGCTTTCTTT,CASSLIGAEEAFF